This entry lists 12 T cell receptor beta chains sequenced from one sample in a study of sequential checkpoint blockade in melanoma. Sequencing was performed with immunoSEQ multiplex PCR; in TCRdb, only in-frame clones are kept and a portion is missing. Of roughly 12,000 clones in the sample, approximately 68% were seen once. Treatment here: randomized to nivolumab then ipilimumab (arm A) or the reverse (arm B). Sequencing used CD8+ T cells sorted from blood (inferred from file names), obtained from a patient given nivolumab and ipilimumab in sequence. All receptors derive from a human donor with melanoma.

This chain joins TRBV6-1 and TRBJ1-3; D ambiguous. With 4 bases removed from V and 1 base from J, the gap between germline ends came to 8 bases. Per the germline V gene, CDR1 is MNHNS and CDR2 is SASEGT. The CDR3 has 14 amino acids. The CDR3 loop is CASSVSNSGNTIYF. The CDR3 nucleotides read TGTGCCAGCAGTGTGAGCAATTCTGGAAACACCATATATTTT.

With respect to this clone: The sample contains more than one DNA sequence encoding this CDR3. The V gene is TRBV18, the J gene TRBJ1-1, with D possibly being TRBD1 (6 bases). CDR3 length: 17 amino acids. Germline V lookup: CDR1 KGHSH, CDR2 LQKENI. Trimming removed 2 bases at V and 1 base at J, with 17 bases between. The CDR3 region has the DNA TGTGCCAGCTCACCAGGGGGCAGAGCTGGCAGGAACACTGAAGCTTTCTTT. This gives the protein CASSPGGRAGRNTEAFF.

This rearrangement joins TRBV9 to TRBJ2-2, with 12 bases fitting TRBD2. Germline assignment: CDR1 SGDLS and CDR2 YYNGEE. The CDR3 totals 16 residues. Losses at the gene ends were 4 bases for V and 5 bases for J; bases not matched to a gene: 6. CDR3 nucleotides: TGTGCCAGCAGCCCGAGACTAGCGGGAGAAACCGGGGAGCTGTTTTTT. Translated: CASSPRLAGETGELFF.

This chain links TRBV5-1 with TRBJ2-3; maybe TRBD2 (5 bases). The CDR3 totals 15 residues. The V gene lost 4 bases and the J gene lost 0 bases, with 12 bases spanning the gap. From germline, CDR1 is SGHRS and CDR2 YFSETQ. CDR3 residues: CASSPKRGSTDTQYF. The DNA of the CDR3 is TGCGCCAGCAGCCCAAAACGAGGGAGCACAGATACGCAGTATTTT.

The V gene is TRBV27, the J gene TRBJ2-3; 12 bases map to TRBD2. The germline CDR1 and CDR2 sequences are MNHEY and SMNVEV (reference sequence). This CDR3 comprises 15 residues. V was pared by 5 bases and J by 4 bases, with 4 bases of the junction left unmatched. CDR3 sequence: CASSRLAGVADTQYF. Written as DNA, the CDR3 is TGTGCCAGCAGTAGACTAGCGGGAGTGGCAGATACGCAGTATTTT.

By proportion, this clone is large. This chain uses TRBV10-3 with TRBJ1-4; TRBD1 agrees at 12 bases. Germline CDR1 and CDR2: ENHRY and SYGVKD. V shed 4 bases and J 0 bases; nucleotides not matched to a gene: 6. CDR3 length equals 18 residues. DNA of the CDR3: TGTGCCATCAGTGCAGGGACAGGGGGCTCCGCAACTAATGAAAAACTGTTTTTT. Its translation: CAISAGTGGSATNEKLFF.

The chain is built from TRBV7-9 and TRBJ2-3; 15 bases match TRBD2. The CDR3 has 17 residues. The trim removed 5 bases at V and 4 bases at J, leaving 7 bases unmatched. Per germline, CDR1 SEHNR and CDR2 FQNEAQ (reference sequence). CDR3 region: CASSDTRTSGGADTQYF. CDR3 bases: TGTGCCAGCAGCGATACCCGGACTAGCGGGGGGGCAGATACGCAGTATTTT.

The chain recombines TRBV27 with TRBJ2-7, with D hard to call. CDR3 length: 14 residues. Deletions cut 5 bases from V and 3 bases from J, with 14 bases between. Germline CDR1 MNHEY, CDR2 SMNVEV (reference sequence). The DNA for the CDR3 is TGTGCCAGCAGTAAAAACTCCGACTTCTACGAGCAGTACTTC. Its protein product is CASSKNSDFYEQYF.

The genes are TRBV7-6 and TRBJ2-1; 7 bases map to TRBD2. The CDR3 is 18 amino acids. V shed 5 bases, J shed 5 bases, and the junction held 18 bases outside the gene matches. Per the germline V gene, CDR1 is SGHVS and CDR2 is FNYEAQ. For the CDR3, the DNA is TGTGCCAGCAGCGCGTACGCTCTCGGAGCGGGGTCGAACAATGAGCAGTTCTTC. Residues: CASSAYALGAGSNNEQFF.

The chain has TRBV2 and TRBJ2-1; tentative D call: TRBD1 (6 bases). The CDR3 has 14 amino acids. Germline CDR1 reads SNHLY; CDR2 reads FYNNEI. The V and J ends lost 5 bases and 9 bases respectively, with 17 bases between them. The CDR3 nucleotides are TGTGCCAGCAGTCAAACGATCTACAGGGCTGAGCAGTTCTTC. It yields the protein CASSQTIYRAEQFF.

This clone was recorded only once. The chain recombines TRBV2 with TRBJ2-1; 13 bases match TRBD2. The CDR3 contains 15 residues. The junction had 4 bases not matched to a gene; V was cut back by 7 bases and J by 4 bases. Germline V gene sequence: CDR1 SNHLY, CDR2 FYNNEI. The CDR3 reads CASKRLAGGYNEQFF. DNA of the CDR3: TGTGCCAGCAAACGACTAGCGGGAGGTTACAATGAGCAGTTCTTC.

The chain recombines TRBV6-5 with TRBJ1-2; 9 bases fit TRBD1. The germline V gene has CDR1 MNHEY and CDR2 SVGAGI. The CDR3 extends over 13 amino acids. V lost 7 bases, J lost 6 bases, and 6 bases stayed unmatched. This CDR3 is CASTLDRGNGYTF. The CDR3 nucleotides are TGTGCCAGCACCCTGGACAGGGGTAATGGCTACACCTTC.